This is a list of T cell receptor beta chains from one sample in a study of cytomegalovirus exposure and HLA in healthy donors. Clones were sequenced by immunoSEQ multiplex PCR, and TCRdb holds only the in-frame ones, with some missing. The sample includes 150,000 to 200,000 clones, 75% to 85% of them seen just once. Input material: PBMCs. Receptors were obtained from a young woman in good health and CMV-seropositive. Both conserved end residues are part of each CDR3. Fields, in order: D gene, J gene, V gene, clone size, CDR3 protein, CDR3 DNA. The D gene is left open where the match is weak. Size values are once, few and many counts, or a class for expanded clones, and some rows have none.

D gene: .
J gene: TRBJ2-5
V gene: TRBV29-1
clone size: .
CDR3 protein: CSVEEGRVRDF
CDR3 DNA: TGCAGCGTTGAAGAGGGCCGCGTTCGAGACTTC

D gene: TRBD1
J gene: TRBJ2-5
V gene: TRBV10-3
clone size: .
CDR3 protein: CAISEPSTGGWETQYF
CDR3 DNA: TGTGCCATCAGTGAGCCCTCTACAGGGGGCTGGGAGACCCAGTACTTC

D gene: .
J gene: TRBJ2-7
V gene: TRBV11-3
clone size: .
CDR3 protein: CASSTDSSYEQYF
CDR3 DNA: TGTGCCAGCAGTACCGACAGCTCCTACGAGCAGTACTTC

D gene: .
J gene: TRBJ2-5
V gene: TRBV7-2
clone size: .
CDR3 protein: CASSFTGQETQYF
CDR3 DNA: TGTGCCAGCAGCTTTACCGGGCAAGAGACCCAGTACTTC

D gene: TRBD1
J gene: TRBJ1-2
V gene: TRBV10-3
clone size: .
CDR3 protein: CAISDWDREGYGYTF
CDR3 DNA: TGTGCCATCAGTGACTGGGACAGGGAGGGGTATGGCTACACCTTC

D gene: TRBD1
J gene: TRBJ1-6
V gene: TRBV11-2
clone size: .
CDR3 protein: CASSSDRALSPLHF
CDR3 DNA: TGTGCCAGCAGCTCGGACAGGGCCCTATCACCCCTCCACTTT

D gene: TRBD1
J gene: TRBJ2-5
V gene: TRBV28
clone size: .
CDR3 protein: CASSLQGEETQYF
CDR3 DNA: TGTGCCAGCAGTTTACAGGGGGAAGAGACCCAGTACTTC

D gene: .
J gene: TRBJ2-7
V gene: TRBV18
clone size: .
CDR3 protein: CTSSPPYSSYEQYF
CDR3 DNA: TGTACCAGCTCACCACCGTACAGCAGCTACGAGCAGTACTTC

D gene: TRBD1
J gene: TRBJ1-1
V gene: TRBV20-1
clone size: .
CDR3 protein: CSAPGTVGAFF
CDR3 DNA: TGCAGTGCACCCGGGACAGTCGGAGCTTTCTTT

D gene: .
J gene: TRBJ1-2
V gene: TRBV7-2
clone size: .
CDR3 protein: CASSFDRGYYGYTF
CDR3 DNA: TGTGCCAGCAGCTTCGACCGGGGGTACTATGGCTACACCTTC

D gene: .
J gene: TRBJ1-3
V gene: TRBV6-5
clone size: .
CDR3 protein: CASSSGLRDYF
CDR3 DNA: TGTGCCAGCAGTTCCGGGCTCCGGGATTATTTT

D gene: .
J gene: TRBJ1-2
V gene: TRBV4-1
clone size: .
CDR3 protein: CAPGGGPNGYTF
CDR3 DNA: TGCGCCCCCGGGGGGGGGCCGAATGGCTACACCTTC

D gene: .
J gene: TRBJ1-2
V gene: TRBV2
clone size: .
CDR3 protein: CASRGQYGYTF
CDR3 DNA: TGTGCCAGCAGGGGACAATATGGCTACACCTTC

D gene: .
J gene: TRBJ1-2
V gene: TRBV7-9
clone size: once
CDR3 protein: CASSADSLYGYTF
CDR3 DNA: TGTGCCAGCAGCGCAGACAGCCTCTATGGCTACACCTTC

D gene: .
J gene: TRBJ1-5
V gene: TRBV27
clone size: .
CDR3 protein: CASSLGGGRRNQPQHF
CDR3 DNA: TGTGCCAGCAGTTTAGGTGGTGGGAGGAGAAATCAGCCCCAGCATTTT

D gene: TRBD1
J gene: TRBJ1-5
V gene: TRBV27
clone size: .
CDR3 protein: CASSLAGGRAQHF
CDR3 DNA: TGTGCCAGCAGTTTGGCAGGGGGTAGGGCCCAGCATTTT

D gene: .
J gene: TRBJ1-2
V gene: TRBV28
clone size: .
CDR3 protein: CASSLGYAGEVNYGYTF
CDR3 DNA: TGTGCCAGCAGTTTAGGGTACGCGGGGGAGGTGAACTATGGCTACACCTTC

D gene: .
J gene: TRBJ2-2
V gene: TRBV5-1
clone size: .
CDR3 protein: CASSLARTATGELFF
CDR3 DNA: TGCGCCAGCAGCTTGGCCAGGACAGCAACCGGGGAGCTGTTTTTT

D gene: TRBD1
J gene: TRBJ2-3
V gene: TRBV5-4
clone size: few
CDR3 protein: CASSWDRGLGDTQYF
CDR3 DNA: TGTGCCAGCAGCTGGGACAGGGGGCTAGGAGATACGCAGTATTTT

D gene: TRBD1
J gene: TRBJ1-3
V gene: TRBV28
clone size: .
CDR3 protein: CASSLDRASSGNTIYF
CDR3 DNA: TGTGCCAGCAGCCTGGACAGGGCAAGCTCTGGAAACACCATATATTTT

D gene: .
J gene: TRBJ2-1
V gene: TRBV5-1
clone size: .
CDR3 protein: CASSLDQRRYNEQFF
CDR3 DNA: TGCGCCAGCAGCTTGGATCAGCGGAGGTACAATGAGCAGTTCTTC

D gene: TRBD1
J gene: TRBJ1-6
V gene: TRBV5-1
clone size: .
CDR3 protein: CASSEQGMLASPLHF
CDR3 DNA: TGCGCCAGCAGCGAACAGGGGATGTTAGCGTCACCCCTCCACTTT

D gene: TRBD1
J gene: TRBJ2-7
V gene: TRBV5-4
clone size: .
CDR3 protein: CASSKTGIYEQYF
CDR3 DNA: TGTGCCAGCAGCAAGACAGGGATTTACGAGCAGTACTTC

D gene: .
J gene: TRBJ2-1
V gene: TRBV30
clone size: .
CDR3 protein: CAWKVGASSYNEQFF
CDR3 DNA: TGTGCCTGGAAGGTGGGCGCAAGCTCCTACAATGAGCAGTTCTTC

D gene: TRBD2
J gene: TRBJ2-7
V gene: TRBV11-2
clone size: .
CDR3 protein: CASSLGTSGGHRYEQYF
CDR3 DNA: TGTGCCAGCAGCTTAGGTACTAGCGGGGGACACCGCTACGAGCAGTACTTC

D gene: TRBD1
J gene: TRBJ1-2
V gene: TRBV2
clone size: .
CDR3 protein: CASINHPRQGTSYGYTF
CDR3 DNA: TGTGCCAGCATCAACCACCCTAGACAGGGTACCAGTTATGGCTACACCTTC

D gene: .
J gene: TRBJ1-3
V gene: TRBV5-8
clone size: .
CDR3 protein: CASSLLFGSAGNTIYF
CDR3 DNA: TGTGCCAGCAGCTTGCTTTTCGGGTCCGCTGGAAACACCATATATTTT

D gene: .
J gene: TRBJ2-3
V gene: TRBV19
clone size: .
CDR3 protein: CASSIDRGTDTQYF
CDR3 DNA: TGTGCCAGTAGTATAGACAGGGGCACAGATACGCAGTATTTT

D gene: .
J gene: TRBJ2-7
V gene: TRBV30
clone size: once
CDR3 protein: CAWRGPRQDTGTYEQYF
CDR3 DNA: TGTGCCTGGAGGGGACCCAGACAGGATACAGGGACCTACGAGCAGTACTTC

D gene: .
J gene: TRBJ2-2
V gene: TRBV6-5
clone size: .
CDR3 protein: CASSQGLTGELFF
CDR3 DNA: TGTGCCAGCAGCCAGGGCCTCACCGGGGAGCTGTTTTTT

D gene: TRBD1
J gene: TRBJ1-1
V gene: TRBV7-9
clone size: .
CDR3 protein: CASSLAKGARTEAFF
CDR3 DNA: TGTGCCAGCAGCTTAGCAAAGGGGGCCCGGACTGAAGCTTTCTTT

D gene: .
J gene: TRBJ2-5
V gene: TRBV6-1
clone size: few
CDR3 protein: CASSGPQGLSRETQYF
CDR3 DNA: TGTGCCAGCAGTGGCCCACAGGGCCTCTCCAGGGAGACCCAGTACTTC

D gene: TRBD1
J gene: TRBJ1-2
V gene: TRBV6-1
clone size: .
CDR3 protein: CASSNRQGSRGYTF
CDR3 DNA: TGTGCCAGCAGTAATCGACAGGGCTCTAGAGGCTACACCTTC

D gene: TRBD2
J gene: TRBJ2-5
V gene: TRBV6-5
clone size: .
CDR3 protein: CASSYSPSGGEQTQYF
CDR3 DNA: TGTGCCAGCAGTTACTCCCCCAGCGGGGGTGAGCAGACCCAGTACTTC

D gene: TRBD1
J gene: TRBJ2-5
V gene: TRBV28
clone size: .
CDR3 protein: CASSRRGEQGVKTQYF
CDR3 DNA: TGTGCCAGCAGCCGTCGAGGGGAACAGGGGGTAAAGACCCAGTACTTC

D gene: TRBD1
J gene: TRBJ1-2
V gene: TRBV5-1
clone size: .
CDR3 protein: CASSTQGLGYTF
CDR3 DNA: TGCGCCAGCAGCACACAGGGGCTCGGCTACACCTTC

D gene: .
J gene: TRBJ2-6
V gene: TRBV7-2
clone size: .
CDR3 protein: CASSLRGGATGANGLTF
CDR3 DNA: TGTGCCAGCAGCCTACGAGGGGGGGCAACTGGGGCCAACGGCCTGACTTTC

D gene: .
J gene: TRBJ1-5
V gene: TRBV28
clone size: .
CDR3 protein: CASSSWKGGTVGRYSNQPQHF
CDR3 DNA: TGTGCCAGCAGTTCCTGGAAGGGGGGGACGGTGGGACGTTATAGCAATCAGCCCCAGCATTTT

D gene: TRBD1
J gene: TRBJ1-6
V gene: TRBV28
clone size: .
CDR3 protein: CASRGEGTGERSPLHF
CDR3 DNA: TGTGCCAGCAGAGGGGAAGGGACAGGGGAGCGATCACCCCTCCACTTT

D gene: TRBD1
J gene: TRBJ1-2
V gene: TRBV4-2
clone size: .
CDR3 protein: CASSQERGQGYGYTF
CDR3 DNA: TGTGCCAGCAGCCAAGAGAGGGGACAGGGATATGGCTACACCTTC

D gene: .
J gene: TRBJ1-2
V gene: TRBV6-5
clone size: .
CDR3 protein: CASSYSFSEGYGYTF
CDR3 DNA: TGTGCCAGCAGTTACTCCTTCTCCGAGGGCTATGGCTACACCTTC

D gene: .
J gene: TRBJ2-1
V gene: TRBV9
clone size: few
CDR3 protein: CASSPRQTLSYNEQFF
CDR3 DNA: TGTGCCAGCAGCCCCCGACAGACCCTATCCTACAATGAGCAGTTCTTC

D gene: .
J gene: TRBJ1-4
V gene: TRBV6-6
clone size: .
CDR3 protein: CASRPPIQGTNEKLFF
CDR3 DNA: TGTGCCAGCAGACCCCCCATCCAGGGGACTAATGAAAAACTGTTTTTT

D gene: TRBD1
J gene: TRBJ2-7
V gene: TRBV7-3
clone size: .
CDR3 protein: CASSPGTGSYEQYF
CDR3 DNA: TGTGCCAGCAGCCCCGGGACAGGCTCCTACGAGCAGTACTTC

D gene: .
J gene: TRBJ2-3
V gene: TRBV5-5
clone size: .
CDR3 protein: CASSSFRGSSTDTQYF
CDR3 DNA: TGTGCCAGCAGCTCATTTAGGGGGTCCAGCACAGATACGCAGTATTTT

D gene: TRBD1
J gene: TRBJ2-5
V gene: TRBV7-9
clone size: .
CDR3 protein: CASSPRGPGQAAQETQYF
CDR3 DNA: TGTGCCAGCAGCCCCCGGGGCCCGGGACAGGCGGCCCAAGAGACCCAGTACTTC

D gene: .
J gene: TRBJ2-6
V gene: TRBV28
clone size: .
CDR3 protein: CASSLQRRLNVLTF
CDR3 DNA: TGTGCCAGCAGTTTACAGAGGAGACTTAACGTCCTGACTTTC

D gene: TRBD1
J gene: TRBJ2-1
V gene: TRBV7-9
clone size: .
CDR3 protein: CASSPGQLLKNEQFF
CDR3 DNA: TGTGCCAGCAGCCCGGGACAGTTACTAAAGAATGAGCAGTTCTTC

D gene: .
J gene: TRBJ2-6
V gene: TRBV7-8
clone size: .
CDR3 protein: CASSLPSGANGLTF
CDR3 DNA: TGTGCCAGCAGCTTACCCTCTGGGGCCAACGGCCTGACTTTC

D gene: TRBD2
J gene: TRBJ2-3
V gene: TRBV2
clone size: once
CDR3 protein: CASSEVAGGGTDTQYF
CDR3 DNA: TGTGCCAGCAGTGAAGTAGCGGGGGGCGGCACAGATACGCAGTATTTT

D gene: .
J gene: TRBJ1-3
V gene: TRBV5-6
clone size: .
CDR3 protein: CASSLGGTGNTIYF
CDR3 DNA: TGTGCCAGCAGCTTGGGGGGCACTGGAAACACCATATATTTT

D gene: TRBD1
J gene: TRBJ1-2
V gene: TRBV6-1
clone size: .
CDR3 protein: CASSEVGRGHGYTF
CDR3 DNA: TGTGCCAGCAGTGAAGTAGGCAGGGGGCATGGCTACACCTTC

D gene: .
J gene: TRBJ2-5
V gene: TRBV2
clone size: .
CDR3 protein: CASSAGTPPETQYF
CDR3 DNA: TGTGCCAGCAGTGCCGGGACACCCCCAGAGACCCAGTACTTC

D gene: TRBD1
J gene: TRBJ2-5
V gene: TRBV4-3
clone size: .
CDR3 protein: CASSQDLGQGQETQYF
CDR3 DNA: TGCGCCAGCAGCCAAGATCTGGGACAGGGTCAAGAGACCCAGTACTTC

D gene: .
J gene: TRBJ2-7
V gene: TRBV5-1
clone size: .
CDR3 protein: CASSFSTGLNYEQYF
CDR3 DNA: TGCGCCAGCAGCTTTTCCACGGGACTCAACTACGAGCAGTACTTC